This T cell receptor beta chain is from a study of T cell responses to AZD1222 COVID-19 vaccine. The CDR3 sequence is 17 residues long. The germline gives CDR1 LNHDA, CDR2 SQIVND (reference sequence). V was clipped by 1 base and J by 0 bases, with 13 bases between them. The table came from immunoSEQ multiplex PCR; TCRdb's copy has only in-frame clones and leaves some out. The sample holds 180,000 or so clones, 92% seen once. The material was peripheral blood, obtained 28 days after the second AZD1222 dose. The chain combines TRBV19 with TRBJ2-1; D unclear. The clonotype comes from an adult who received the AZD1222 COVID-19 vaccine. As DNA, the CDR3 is TGTGCCAGTAGTATAGCCGGCTCTAGGTCCTCCTACAATGAGCAGTTCTTC. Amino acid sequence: CASSIAGSRSSYNEQFF.